The 19 T cell receptor beta chains below all came from one sample that was sequenced in a study of CD8 T cells in ankylosing spondylitis. TCRdb fed the 5' RACE reads into MiXCR, producing one record per CDR3 protein. The table records a few hundred thousand distinct CDR3 sequences, over 15% of them present only once. Sequenced: blood, either unsorted or a sorted T cell fraction (not recorded which). Receptors were obtained from a male donor with ankylosing spondylitis or in good health (not recorded which).

This clonotype was seen only a few times. The J gene is TRBJ1-5, the V gene TRBV6-5; D gene ambiguous. The CDR3 has 14 residues. V was trimmed by 0 bases and J by 7 bases, leaving 10 bases between them. The germline V gene has CDR1 MNHEY and CDR2 SVGAGI. CDR3 DNA: TGTGCCAGCAGTTACTCAGAGATGATCCAGCCCCAGCATTTT. The encoded protein is CASSYSEMIQPQHF.

The chain has TRBV29-1 and TRBJ2-2; 9 nucleotides match TRBD1. The germline gives CDR1 SQVTM, CDR2 ANQGSEA. Germline trimming cut 7 bases from V and 2 bases from J; bases unmatched to any gene: 8. CDR3 size: 15 residues. The CDR3 loop reads CSGVGQGDNTGELFF. Here the CDR3 DNA reads TGCAGCGGTGTGGGACAGGGAGATAACACCGGGGAGCTGTTTTTT.

The J gene is TRBJ2-1, the V gene TRBV7-3; 14 nucleotides align to TRBD2. The CDR3 spans 16 residues. CDR1 and CDR2 from the germline V gene are SGHTA and FQGTGA. V was clipped by 5 bases and J by 7 bases; unmatched bases: 7. In nucleotides, the CDR3 is TGTGCCAGCAGCCCCACGGGACTAGCGGGAGTAAATGAGCAGTTCTTC. Amino acids: CASSPTGLAGVNEQFF.

This chain connects TRBV4-3 to TRBJ2-2; D call uncertain. Trimming removed 0 bases from V and 7 bases from J, with 15 bases in between. The germline CDR1 and CDR2 sequences are LGHNA and YSLEER. The CDR3 contains 16 residues. The CDR3 loop reads CASSQDGVGNGGELFF. The CDR3, as DNA: TGCGCCAGCAGCCAAGATGGGGTAGGGAACGGCGGGGAGCTGTTTTTT.

This clonotype occurred a few times. The chain couples TRBV7-3 to TRBJ2-5; TRBD1 matches at 10 bases. Trimming cost V 5 bases and J 5 bases; bases outside gene matches: 14. The CDR3 length is 17 residues. Germline V gene sequence: CDR1 SGHTA, CDR2 FQGTGA. The CDR3 DNA sequence: TGTGCCAGCAGCACCCACCGATGGACAGGGGGTGTCGAGACCCAGTACTTC. Translating gives CASSTHRWTGGVETQYF.

The chain has TRBV10-3 and TRBJ2-4; tentatively, D is TRBD1 (6 bases). V gave up 2 bases and J gave up 0 bases, with 17 bases separating them. CDR3 length: 18 amino acids. Germline V gene lookup returns CDR1 ENHRY and CDR2 SYGVKD. The CDR3 DNA follows: TGTGCCATCAGTGAGACCCTGGACAGACCTTTAGCCAAAAACATTCAGTACTTC. Translation gives CAISETLDRPLAKNIQYF.

This clonotype was picked up a small number of times. This sequence joins TRBV6-2 or TRBV6-3 and TRBJ1-5; D uncertain. V lost 2 bases, J lost 1 base, and 9 bases lay in between. The V gene's germline CDR1 is MNHEY and CDR2 SVGEGT. This CDR3 spans 15 amino acids. CDR3 sequence (DNA): TGTGCCAGCAGTTACCCACCTGACAGCAATCAGCCCCAGCATTTT. Protein: CASSYPPDSNQPQHF.

The chain has TRBV7-8 and TRBJ2-5, with D possibly being TRBD1 (8 bases). CDR1 and CDR2 (germline): SGHVS, FQNEAQ. V lost 5 bases to trimming and J lost 4 bases, with 17 bases between them. CDR3 length: 15 amino acids. The CDR3 bases are TGTGCCAGCAGCGCCGCTCACAGGGGGGGAGAGACCCAGTACTTC. This translates into CASSAAHRGGETQYF. Filled out from reference TRBV7-8 and TRBJ2-5, the complete variable domain reads GAGVSQSPRYKVAKRGQDVALRCDPISGHVSLFWYQQALGQGPEFLTYFQNEAQLDKSGLPSDRFFAERPEGSVSTLKIQRTQQEDSAVYLCASSAAHRGGETQYFGPGTRLLVL.

V usage is TRBV15 and J usage is TRBJ1-3; D ambiguous. The germline V gene encodes CDR1 LNHNV and CDR2 YYDKDF (reference sequence). The CDR3 loop spans 13 amino acids. V gave up 3 bases and J gave up 1 base, with 4 bases separating them. The CDR3 DNA reads as TGTGCCACCAGCAGGACATCTGGAAACACCATATATTTT. Residues: CATSRTSGNTIYF.

The genes are TRBV27 and TRBJ1-4; no clear D gene. The V gene lost 3 bases and the J gene lost 8 bases, with 10 bases spanning the gap. The germline V gene encodes CDR1 MNHEY and CDR2 SMNVEV (reference sequence). The CDR3 length is 13 residues. The CDR3: CASSFSGNEKLFF. CDR3 bases: TGTGCCAGCAGTTTTTCCGGGAACGAAAAACTGTTTTTT.

V usage is TRBV10-3 and J usage is TRBJ2-7; D is unclear. The CDR3 covers 15 residues. V was cut by 0 bases and J by 2 bases, with 11 bases left in between. The V gene's germline CDR1 is ENHRY and CDR2 SYGVKD. The CDR3 protein is CAISESGSQPYEQYF. The CDR3 DNA is TGTGCCATCAGTGAGTCAGGATCACAGCCCTACGAGCAGTACTTC.

The table lists this clonotype with a few counts. The chain couples TRBV20-1 to TRBJ1-1; maybe TRBD1 (5 bases). This CDR3 comprises 12 residues. Trimming stripped 5 bases from V and 0 bases from J, with 7 bases between. CDR1 is DFQATT, CDR2 SNEGSKA, per germline (reference sequence). CDR3 sequence: CSAQGLNTEAFF. CDR3 nucleotide sequence: TGCAGTGCTCAGGGCCTGAACACTGAAGCTTTCTTT.

The chain couples TRBV12-3 or TRBV12-4 to TRBJ2-7, with D perhaps assigned TRBD1 or TRBD2 (6 bases each). CDR3 length equals 16 residues. V lost 4 bases and J 6 bases, leaving 22 bases between the germline ends. The CDR3 nucleotides read TGTGCCAGCAGTTGGGGGGCAAGTATGGGTATTCGCGAGCAGTACTTC. This gives the protein CASSWGASMGIREQYF.

This clonotype was recorded at least ten times. V is TRBV29-1 and J is TRBJ2-1, with a tentative D call TRBD2 (5 bases). Trimming stripped 4 bases from V and 9 bases from J, with 19 bases between. Per germline, CDR1 SQVTM and CDR2 ANQGSEA. The CDR3 is 14 amino acids. The CDR3 reads CSVVGLSDPTEQFF. Here the CDR3 DNA reads TGCAGCGTTGTAGGTCTTAGCGACCCTACTGAGCAGTTCTTC.

The rearrangement uses TRBV29-1 and TRBJ2-7; perhaps TRBD2 as D (5 bases). Germline V CDR1 and CDR2: SQVTM, ANQGSEA. The CDR3 runs 12 residues. V dropped 6 bases and J dropped 5 bases, with 14 bases sitting between them. CDR3 region: CSVRVSRNEQYF. The DNA of the CDR3 is TGCAGCGTGAGGGTGTCCCGCAACGAGCAGTACTTC.

In its sample, this clonotype was seen a few times. The chain employs TRBV20-1 and TRBJ1-2; 7 bases align to TRBD1. CDR3 size: 14 residues. With 3 bases clipped from V and 8 bases from J, the junction kept 12 bases outside the gene matches. Germline CDR1 DFQATT, CDR2 SNEGSKA (reference sequence). The CDR3 DNA reads TGCAGTGCTAGGTACCCCGGGACAGCGAAAGGCTACACCTTC. Its protein product is CSARYPGTAKGYTF.

This clonotype has more than one count but fewer than ten. The CDR3 DNA follows: TGTGCCAGCAGTTCGGCAGACTATAGCGGGAGCTATGAGCAGTTCTTC. This encodes CASSSADYSGSYEQFF. The V gene is TRBV6-2 or TRBV6-3, the J gene TRBJ2-1; 9 nucleotides align to TRBD2. V gave up 4 bases and J gave up 8 bases; unmatched junction bases: 12. Germline CDR1 and CDR2: MNHEY and SVGEGT. This CDR3 spans 16 amino acids.

This clonotype was observed a handful of times. The chain has TRBV4-2 and TRBJ2-2; TRBD2 matches 12 bases. This CDR3 comprises 16 residues. With V trimmed by 0 bases and J by 5 bases, 1 base remained unmatched. CDR1 is LGHNA, CDR2 YNFKEQ, per germline. In DNA form, the CDR3 reads TGTGCCAGCAGCCAAGAACTAGCGGGAGGAACCGGGGAGCTGTTTTTT. Translation gives CASSQELAGGTGELFF.

The chain has TRBV7-9 and TRBJ2-7, with 9 bases lining up with TRBD1. This CDR3 contains 15 residues. Unmatched junction bases numbered 12, after V lost 6 bases and J lost 6 bases. CDR1 and CDR2 from the germline V gene are SEHNR and FQNEAQ (reference sequence). The CDR3 DNA sequence: TGTGCCAGCAGTAGCCGGGACAGGGCCTACCTCGAGCAGTACTTC. Translation: CASSSRDRAYLEQYF.